The 7 T cell receptor beta chains reported below all come from one sample, sequenced in a study of technical replicates of blood from a handful of donors. Produced via immunoSEQ multiplex PCR; TCRdb's table is partial and in-frame only. The table has about 97,000 clones, around 96% seen once. The specimen sequenced was T cells isolated from PBMCs. These receptors all come from a human donor in good health.

The V and J genes are TRBV28 and TRBJ1-2, with 8 bases lining up with TRBD1. V shed 6 bases, J shed 4 bases, and the junction held 7 bases outside the gene matches. The CDR3 runs 14 residues. Per the germline V gene, CDR1 is MDHEN and CDR2 is SYDVKM. The CDR3: CASRPGQGGYGYTF. CDR3 nucleotides: TGTGCCAGCAGGCCAGGACAGGGAGGCTATGGCTACACCTTC.

The chain is built from TRBV4-3 and TRBJ2-7; 9 positions agree with TRBD2. CDR1 and CDR2 from the germline V gene are LGHNA and YSLEER. The V gene end was trimmed by 0 bases and the J gene end by 4 bases; junction bases not matched to a gene: 10. This CDR3 comprises 17 residues. In DNA, the CDR3 is TGCGCCAGCAGCCAAGATTCGAGCGGGAGGCTGAGGTACGAGCAGTACTTC. Its protein is CASSQDSSGRLRYEQYF.

The J gene is TRBJ2-3, the V gene TRBV19; 8 bases agree with TRBD1. Germline V gives CDR1 LNHDA, CDR2 SQIVND (reference sequence). This CDR3 spans 14 amino acids. V was clipped by 5 bases and J by 3 bases; unmatched bases: 4. Here the CDR3 DNA reads TGTGCCAGTAGTTCATGGACAGGGACAGATACGCAGTATTTT. This translates into CASSSWTGTDTQYF.

This clone was seen once. The chain couples TRBV7-2 to TRBJ2-3, with 13 bases that match TRBD2. CDR1 is SGHTA and CDR2 is FQGNSA in the germline V gene. J lost 2 bases, V lost 5 bases, and 4 bases had no gene match. CDR3 size: 16 residues. CDR3: CASSTGLAGNTDTQYF. CDR3 coding DNA: TGTGCCAGCAGCACGGGACTAGCGGGGAACACAGATACGCAGTATTTT.

This chain uses TRBV27 with TRBJ2-1; a weak D match, TRBD2 (5 bases). The CDR3 is 14 amino acids. Trimming cost V 1 base and J 6 bases, with 10 bases left between them. The germline CDR1 and CDR2 sequences are MNHEY and SMNVEV (reference sequence). As DNA, the CDR3 is TGTGCCAGCAGTTTATTTCCGGAGGCCAATGAGCAGTTCTTC. Protein sequence: CASSLFPEANEQFF.

DNA for the CDR3: TGTGCCTGGAGTCAAATAGGGGGGGTTGGCTACACCTTC. Its translation: CAWSQIGGVGYTF. The chain uses TRBV30 and TRBJ1-2, with TRBD1 as a possible D gene (6 bases). Trimming pared 2 bases from V and 7 bases from J, leaving 14 bases between. This CDR3 is built from 13 residues. Germline values: CDR1 GTSNPN, CDR2 SVGIG (reference sequence). Supplemented by reference TRBV30 and TRBJ1-2, the full variable domain reads SQTIHQWPATLVQPVGSPLSLECTVEGTSNPNLYWYRQAAGRGLQLLFYSVGIGQISSEVPQNLSASRPQDRQFILSSKKLLLSDSGFYLCAWSQIGGVGYTFGSGTRLTVV.

The chain recombines TRBV4-3 with TRBJ2-3; TRBD2 agrees at 9 bases. The length of the CDR3 is 19 residues. Germline CDR1 and CDR2: LGHNA and YSLEER. V shed 0 bases, J shed 3 bases, and the junction held 13 bases outside the gene matches. CDR3 protein: CASSQERMRGGAGTDTQYF. Here the CDR3 DNA reads TGCGCCAGCAGCCAAGAGAGGATGCGGGGGGGCGCGGGGACAGATACGCAGTATTTT.